The entry below describes one TCR beta chain. Assay used: immunoSEQ multiplex PCR; TCRdb lists only in-frame clones, some missing. The sample yields around 510,000 clones, 70% to 80% seen once. These data are taken from a study of shared clonotypes between healthy human individuals. This CDR3 contains 17 residues. With V trimmed by 2 bases and J by 0 bases, 7 bases remained unmatched. Germline lookup yields CDR1 SGDLS and CDR2 YYNGEE. This chain uses TRBV9 with TRBJ1-2, with 10 bases that match TRBD1. The sequence came from a woman between 35 and 50 years old in good health. Some clones in this sample may be carry-over from other donors' samples. The sequencing sample was made of PBMCs. The CDR3 loop reads CASSVGTGAEANYGYTF. The DNA for the CDR3 is TGTGCCAGCAGCGTGGGGACAGGGGCCGAGGCTAACTATGGCTACACCTTC.